A single sample gave rise to the 11 T cell receptor beta chains below, sequenced in a study of shared clonotypes between healthy human individuals. Clones were read by immunoSEQ multiplex PCR, and TCRdb kept only the in-frame ones, dropping some. Among about 960,000 clones listed, more than 75% were seen once. Sample: memory CD4+ T cells sorted from blood. Subset here: CD45RA-negative fraction. These receptors all come from a man in his late teens or twenties in good health.

The J gene is TRBJ1-3, the V gene TRBV7-6; D gene unclear. Trimming removed 0 bases at V and 0 bases at J, with 9 bases between. CDR1 is SGHVS, CDR2 FNYEAQ, per germline. The CDR3 extends over 16 amino acids. CDR3 sequence reads: CASSLAPFHSGNTIYF. CDR3 DNA: TGTGCCAGCAGCTTAGCCCCGTTCCACTCTGGAAACACCATATATTTT.

This clone was seen just once. This chain joins TRBV11-2 and TRBJ2-7; D gene unclear. Trimming took off 2 bases at V and 0 bases at J, with 8 bases between the two ends. The germline V gene has CDR1 SGHAT and CDR2 FQNNGV. The CDR3 loop spans 14 amino acids. Written as DNA, the CDR3 is TGTGCCAGCAGCTTAAGGCAAAACTCCTACGAGCAGTACTTC. The encoded protein is CASSLRQNSYEQYF.

This clone was recorded only once. The gene calls are TRBV5-1 and TRBJ2-1, with 7 bases that match TRBD1. CDR3 size: 15 residues. V was pared by 4 bases and J by 0 bases, with 4 bases of the junction left unmatched. Germline CDR1 reads SGHRS; CDR2 reads YFSETQ. The CDR3 loop is CASSDRTGSYNEQFF. Written as DNA, the CDR3 is TGCGCCAGCAGCGATAGGACAGGCTCCTACAATGAGCAGTTCTTC.

This clone has ten or more counts. J is TRBJ2-7 and V is TRBV5-1; D is perhaps TRBD1 or TRBD2 (6 bases each). Trimming took 2 bases from V and 2 from J, leaving 14 bases between them. CDR1 and CDR2 (germline): SGHRS, YFSETQ. CDR3 length equals 15 residues. CDR3 DNA: TGCGCCAGCAGCTTAGGGGCGGGACACACCTACGAGCAGTACTTC. Translation: CASSLGAGHTYEQYF.

This clone was seen only once. J is TRBJ1-2 and V is TRBV10-3; D call uncertain. Germline V gives CDR1 ENHRY, CDR2 SYGVKD. V was trimmed by 10 bases and J by 8 bases, leaving 20 bases between them. The CDR3 sequence is 13 residues long. In DNA form, the CDR3 reads TGTGCCACCGACACGGGGATGGAGGAGGGCTACACCTTC. Protein sequence: CATDTGMEEGYTF.

The CDR3, as DNA: TGTGCCTGGAGGGCAGAAGGGAGGCAAGAGACCCAGTACTTC. The encoded protein is CAWRAEGRQETQYF. The chain links TRBV30 to TRBJ2-5; tentatively, D is TRBD2 (6 bases). CDR3 size: 14 residues. V lost 3 bases to trimming and J lost 2 bases, with 13 bases between them. Germline V gene sequence: CDR1 GTSNPN, CDR2 SVGIG (reference sequence).

The rearrangement joins TRBV5-1 to TRBJ2-2; 9 nucleotides line up with TRBD1. The CDR3 consists of 17 residues. Germline lookup yields CDR1 SGHRS and CDR2 YFSETQ. The V segment lost 4 bases and the J segment 6 bases; nucleotides outside the gene matches: 13. CDR3 sequence (DNA): TGCGCCAGCAGCACCGGACAGGGGCATATTAGCTCCGGGGAGCTGTTTTTT. It yields the protein CASSTGQGHISSGELFF.

In its sample, this clone was seen many times. The rearrangement joins TRBV2 to TRBJ2-7; 9 bases agree with TRBD2. CDR1 SNHLY and CDR2 FYNNEI come from the germline V gene. The CDR3 consists of 15 residues. V lost 3 bases, J lost 3 bases, and 6 bases stayed unmatched. The CDR3 is CASSEQLAGVYEQYF. CDR3 bases: TGTGCCAGCAGTGAGCAATTAGCGGGAGTCTACGAGCAGTACTTC.

Regarding this clone: Other DNA variants within this sample encode the same CDR3. The rearrangement joins TRBV6-5 to TRBJ2-7; TRBD2 matches 11 bases. CDR1 and CDR2 (germline): MNHEY, SVGAGI. This CDR3 comprises 15 residues. After removal of 6 bases from V and 1 base from J, the junction contained 5 bases not matched to a gene. For the CDR3, the DNA is TGTGCCAGCAGCTCCGGGACTAGCGGTTCCTACGAGCAGTACTTC. Protein sequence: CASSSGTSGSYEQYF.

The chain has TRBV6-1 and TRBJ2-2, with D possibly TRBD1 on 5 matching bases. This CDR3 has 13 residues. Germline values: CDR1 MNHNS, CDR2 SASEGT. The germline V and J ends were trimmed by 7 bases and 3 bases, with 9 bases remaining between them. CDR3 sequence reads: CASTDSHTGELFF. The CDR3 DNA reads TGTGCCAGCACCGACAGCCACACCGGGGAGCTGTTTTTT.

The chain combines TRBV7-9 with TRBJ1-4; 12 nucleotides line up with TRBD1. There are 16 residues in the CDR3. Germline CDR1 and CDR2: SEHNR and FQNEAQ (reference sequence). V dropped 5 bases and J dropped 2; count of bases not matched to a gene: 3. CDR3 sequence: CASSAGTGGTNEKLFF. The CDR3 DNA reads TGTGCCAGCAGCGCCGGGACAGGGGGCACTAATGAAAAACTGTTTTTT.